This T cell receptor (beta chain) was found in a study of response to subunit inactivated influenza vaccine. In the case of this clonotype: Its target is unknown. A much larger clone lies a single base off, so this may be a read error.

The study, taken as a whole, reports: T cells newly recruited by each seasonal influenza vaccination are few, the authors suggested.

TCRdb reprocessed the RT-PCR reads with MiXCR, giving one entry per CDR3 protein. The sample has some 850,000 distinct CDR3 sequences; roughly 20% are singletons. Trimming cost V 2 bases and J 5 bases, with 5 bases left between them. CDR1 is SGHTA, CDR2 FQGNSA, per germline. CDR3 size: 12 residues. The origin of this receptor is a man aged 45-65 years who received an inactivated influenza vaccine. The rearrangement links TRBV7-2 to TRBJ2-3; unclear D gene. The material was PBMCs from blood, obtained 4 to 6 days after vaccination. The CDR3 coding sequence is TGTGCCAGCAGCTTATACAAAGATACGCAGTATTTT. As protein: CASSLYKDTQYF.